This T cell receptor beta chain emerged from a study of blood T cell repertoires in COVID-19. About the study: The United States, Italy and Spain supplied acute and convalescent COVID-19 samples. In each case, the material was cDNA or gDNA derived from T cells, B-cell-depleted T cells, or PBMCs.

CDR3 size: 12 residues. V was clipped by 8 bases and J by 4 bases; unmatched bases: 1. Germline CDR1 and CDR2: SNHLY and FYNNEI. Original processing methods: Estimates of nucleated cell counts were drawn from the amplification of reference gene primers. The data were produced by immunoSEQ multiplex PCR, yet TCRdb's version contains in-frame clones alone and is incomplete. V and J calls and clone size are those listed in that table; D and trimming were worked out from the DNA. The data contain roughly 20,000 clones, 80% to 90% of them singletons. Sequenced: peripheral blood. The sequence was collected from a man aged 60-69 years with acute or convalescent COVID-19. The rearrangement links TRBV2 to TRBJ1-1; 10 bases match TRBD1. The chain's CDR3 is CASRDRGTEAFF. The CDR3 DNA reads TGTGCCAGCCGGGACAGGGGCACTGAAGCTTTCTTT.